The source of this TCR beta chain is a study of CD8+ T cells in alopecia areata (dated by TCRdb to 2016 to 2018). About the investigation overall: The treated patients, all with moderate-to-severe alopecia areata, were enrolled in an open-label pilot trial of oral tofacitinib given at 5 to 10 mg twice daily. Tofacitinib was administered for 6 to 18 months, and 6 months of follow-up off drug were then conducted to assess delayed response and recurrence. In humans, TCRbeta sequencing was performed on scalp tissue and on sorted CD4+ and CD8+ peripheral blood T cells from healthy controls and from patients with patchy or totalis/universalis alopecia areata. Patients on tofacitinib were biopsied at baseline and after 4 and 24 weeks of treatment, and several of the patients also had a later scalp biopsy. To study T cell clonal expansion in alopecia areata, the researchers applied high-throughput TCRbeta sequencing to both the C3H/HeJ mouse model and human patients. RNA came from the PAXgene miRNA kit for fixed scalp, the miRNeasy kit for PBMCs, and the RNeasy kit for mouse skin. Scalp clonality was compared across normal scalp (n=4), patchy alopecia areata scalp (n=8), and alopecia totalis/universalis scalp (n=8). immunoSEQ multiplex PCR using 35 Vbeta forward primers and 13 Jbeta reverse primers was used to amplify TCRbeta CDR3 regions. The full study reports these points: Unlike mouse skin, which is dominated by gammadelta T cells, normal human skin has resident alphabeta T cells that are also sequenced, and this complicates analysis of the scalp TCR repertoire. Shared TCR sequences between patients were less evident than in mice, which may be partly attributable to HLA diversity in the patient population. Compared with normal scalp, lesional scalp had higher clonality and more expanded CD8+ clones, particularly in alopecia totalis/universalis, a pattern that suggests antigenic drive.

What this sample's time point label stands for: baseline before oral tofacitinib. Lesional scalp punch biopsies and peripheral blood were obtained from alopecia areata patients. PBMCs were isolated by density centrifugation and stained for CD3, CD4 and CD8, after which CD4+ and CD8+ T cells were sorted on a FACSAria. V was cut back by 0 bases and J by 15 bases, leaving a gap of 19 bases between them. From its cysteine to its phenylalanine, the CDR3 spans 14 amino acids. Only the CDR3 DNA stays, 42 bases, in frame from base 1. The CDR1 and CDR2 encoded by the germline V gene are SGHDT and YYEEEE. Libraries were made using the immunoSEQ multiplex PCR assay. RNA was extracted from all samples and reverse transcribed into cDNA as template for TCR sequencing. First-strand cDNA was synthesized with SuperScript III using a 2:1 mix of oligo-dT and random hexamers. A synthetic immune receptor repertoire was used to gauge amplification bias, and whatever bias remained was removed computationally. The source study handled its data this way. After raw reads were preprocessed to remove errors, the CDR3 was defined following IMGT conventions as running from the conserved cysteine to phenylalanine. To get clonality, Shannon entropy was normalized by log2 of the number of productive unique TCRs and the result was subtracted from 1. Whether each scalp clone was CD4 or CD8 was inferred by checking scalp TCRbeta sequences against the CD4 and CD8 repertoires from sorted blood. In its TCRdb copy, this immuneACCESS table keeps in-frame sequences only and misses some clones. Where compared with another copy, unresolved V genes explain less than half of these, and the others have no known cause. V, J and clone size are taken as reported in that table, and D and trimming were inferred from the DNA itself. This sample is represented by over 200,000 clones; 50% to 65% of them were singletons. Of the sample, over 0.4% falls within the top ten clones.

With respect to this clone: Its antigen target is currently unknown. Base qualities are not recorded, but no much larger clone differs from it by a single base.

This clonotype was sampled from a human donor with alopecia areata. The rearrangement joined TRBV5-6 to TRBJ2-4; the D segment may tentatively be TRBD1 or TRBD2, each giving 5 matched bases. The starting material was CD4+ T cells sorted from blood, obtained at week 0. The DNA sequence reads TGTGCCAGCAGCTTGGATGGGACCGGGACCAGTCGGTACTTC. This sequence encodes CASSLDGTGTSRYF.